The next 28 T cell receptor beta chains were all read from a single sample in a study of blood T cell repertoires in COVID-19 (TCRdb year 2020). The library was built by means of the immunoSEQ multiplex PCR assay. The clones in this table, taken by TCRdb from immuneACCESS, are in-frame only. Not every clone is retained; where verified, under half of the shortfall comes from an unresolved V gene, and the cause of the rest is unknown. The sample table contains hundreds of thousands of clones; only one count was recorded for about 91% of them. 8.5% to 10% of the sample rests with the top ten. Sequencing was done on a sample of PBMCs or T cells enriched from blood (not recorded which). The source of these receptors is a woman between 18 and 29 years old who had recovered from COVID-19.

The rearrangement uses TRBV28 and TRBJ1-2; possibly TRBD1 for D (6 bases). The CDR3 consists of 12 residues. Germline V CDR1 and CDR2: MDHEN, SYDVKM. V was cut by 5 bases and J by 4 bases, with 8 bases left in between. The CDR3 here is CASSQDSYGYTF. CDR3 sequence (DNA): TGTGCCAGCAGTCAGGACAGCTATGGCTACACCTTC.

The gene calls are TRBV4-3 and TRBJ2-5; D possibly corresponds to TRBD2 (6 bases). Looked up from germline, CDR1 is LGHNA and CDR2 is YSLEER. V shed 0 bases and J shed 10 bases, with 21 bases lying between them. There are 16 residues in the CDR3. CDR3 sequence (DNA): TGCGCCAGCAGCCAAGATCGATGGGGGGTTGGAAGCGGCCAGTACTTC. Translating gives CASSQDRWGVGSGQYF.

This chain links TRBV5-1 with TRBJ1-2, with D unclear. V was trimmed by 2 bases and J by 0 bases, leaving 8 bases between them. The CDR3 runs to 14 residues. CDR1 is SGHRS and CDR2 is YFSETQ in the germline V gene. The CDR3 protein is CASSFVDPNYGYTF. CDR3 bases: TGCGCCAGCAGCTTTGTAGATCCTAACTATGGCTACACCTTC.

J is TRBJ1-1 and V is TRBV7-9; 7 positions match TRBD1. V lost 6 bases, J lost 5 bases, and 9 bases stayed unmatched. Germline lookup yields CDR1 SEHNR and CDR2 FQNEAQ (reference sequence). The CDR3 totals 14 residues. The CDR3 loop reads CASRIDRDRTEAFF. Here the CDR3 DNA reads TGTGCCAGCAGGATAGACAGGGACCGGACTGAAGCTTTCTTT.

The J gene is TRBJ2-3, the V gene TRBV30; 13 bases match TRBD2. The CDR3 spans 16 residues. Germline V gene lookup returns CDR1 GTSNPN and CDR2 SVGIG (reference sequence). V shed 0 bases, J shed 5 bases, and the junction held 5 bases outside the gene matches. The CDR3 nucleotides are TGTGCCTGGAGTGTACTAGCGGGGGGGCCGGGAGATACGCAGTATTTT. This translates into CAWSVLAGGPGDTQYF.

The chain links TRBV4-3 to TRBJ2-1, with 7 bases fitting TRBD1. Germline CDR1 and CDR2: LGHNA and YSLEER. This CDR3 comprises 16 residues. With 4 bases clipped from V and 7 bases from J, the junction kept 13 bases outside the gene matches. The CDR3 sequence is CASSLRGSRFGNEQFF. CDR3 bases: TGCGCCAGCAGCCTCAGGGGGAGTCGTTTTGGGAATGAGCAGTTCTTC.

This chain connects TRBV5-8 to TRBJ2-3, with D possibly being TRBD2 (6 bases). The CDR3 is 18 residues long. CDR1 SGHTS and CDR2 YDEGEE come from the germline V gene. V gave up 3 bases and J gave up 1 base, with 21 bases separating them. CDR3 in amino acids: CASSYHRGAGGGTDTQYF. As DNA, the CDR3 is TGTGCCAGCAGCTACCATCGCGGGGCGGGCGGGGGCACAGATACGCAGTATTTT.

The chain links TRBV7-8 to TRBJ2-2; D might be TRBD1 (6 bases). V was clipped by 6 bases and J by 0 bases, with 11 bases between them. Germline CDR1 SGHVS, CDR2 FQNEAQ. CDR3 length equals 15 residues. The CDR3 DNA reads as TGTGCCAGCAGTTCACAGGGTACGAACACCGGGGAGCTGTTTTTT. It specifies CASSSQGTNTGELFF.

This clone was seen only a few times. This chain connects TRBV28 to TRBJ1-5, with D hard to call. V was pared by 4 bases and J by 0 bases, with 4 bases between. The CDR3 totals 13 residues. CDR1 MDHEN and CDR2 SYDVKM come from the germline V gene. The CDR3 loop reads CASSSYSNQPQHF. CDR3 coding DNA: TGTGCCAGCAGTTCCTATAGCAATCAGCCCCAGCATTTT.

This rearrangement joins TRBV11-2 to TRBJ2-1, with a tentative D call TRBD2 (7 bases). Germline CDR1 SGHAT, CDR2 FQNNGV. Trimming shortened V by 6 bases and J by 7 bases, and 22 bases separated the two germline ends. The CDR3 spans 16 residues. CDR3 coding DNA: TGTGCCAGCAGAGATCCGCGGGGGCCCTTAGGGAATGAGCAGTTCTTC. Amino acid sequence: CASRDPRGPLGNEQFF.

This chain connects TRBV19 to TRBJ1-5, with 8 bases that match TRBD1. Germline CDR1 reads LNHDA; CDR2 reads SQIVND (reference sequence). V dropped 4 bases and J dropped 6; count of bases not matched to a gene: 2. This CDR3 comprises 13 residues. For the CDR3, the DNA is TGTGCCAGTAGTACGGACAGGGTTCAGCCCCAGCATTTT. This gives the protein CASSTDRVQPQHF.

The J gene is TRBJ1-6, the V gene TRBV12-3 or TRBV12-4; D gene unclear. This CDR3 is built from 11 residues. Trimming stripped 8 bases from V and 10 bases from J, with 9 bases between. Here the CDR3 reads CASGRESPLHF. CDR3 bases: TGTGCCAGCGGGAGGGAATCACCCCTCCACTTT.

This clone has only one observation. The V and J genes are TRBV4-2 and TRBJ1-2; possibly TRBD1 for D (5 bases). V lost 0 bases and J 7 bases, leaving 12 bases between the germline ends. The CDR3 contains 14 residues. CDR1 and CDR2 (germline): LGHNA, YNFKEQ. CDR3: CASSQDRGSGGYTF. The DNA of the CDR3 is TGTGCCAGCAGCCAAGATAGGGGATCGGGTGGCTACACCTTC.

This clone has more than one count but fewer than ten. The chain recombines TRBV14 with TRBJ1-2; D call uncertain. Per the germline V gene, CDR1 is SGHDN and CDR2 is FVKESK. Trimming took 5 bases from V and 10 from J, leaving 20 bases between them. The CDR3 loop spans 14 amino acids. CDR3 bases: TGTGCCAGCAGCGAGGAGGGAGCCTCGGTTCCCTACACCTTC. Translating gives CASSEEGASVPYTF.

The chain is built from TRBV21-1 and TRBJ2-7; TRBD1, the table's D call, lacks a check against the DNA. TRBV21-1 is labeled a pseudogene. This CDR3 has 14 amino acids. Here the CDR3 reads CASSSRDRVNEQYF. CDR3 nucleotides: TGTGCCAGCAGCAGCCGGGACAGGGTGAACGAGCAGTACTTC.

The V gene is TRBV9, the J gene TRBJ1-3; D remains unclear. CDR1 is SGDLS, CDR2 YYNGEE, per germline. The germline V and J ends were trimmed by 4 bases and 0 bases, with 14 bases remaining between them. There are 16 residues in the CDR3. The DNA of the CDR3 is TGTGCCAGCAGCTCAGCCGCGGTCCTCTCTGGAAACACCATATATTTT. It encodes CASSSAAVLSGNTIYF.

Here the CDR3 reads CASSPKTSGSEETQYF. CDR3 nucleotides: TGTGCCAGCAGTCCCAAGACTAGCGGGAGTGAAGAGACCCAGTACTTC. The chain joins TRBV2 to TRBJ2-5; 12 bases align to TRBD2. Germline CDR1 is SNHLY and CDR2 is FYNNEI. V lost 5 bases, J lost 3 bases, and 7 bases stayed unmatched. This CDR3 region has 16 residues.

The chain couples TRBV19 to TRBJ2-1; TRBD2 matches 14 bases. Trimming cost V 8 bases and J 9 bases; bases outside gene matches: 12. The germline gives CDR1 LNHDA, CDR2 SQIVND (reference sequence). The CDR3 runs to 16 residues. DNA of the CDR3: TGTGCCAGTGCCGTCAGAGGGACTAGCGGGAGAGTTGAGCAGTTCTTC. This gives the protein CASAVRGTSGRVEQFF.

The rearrangement uses TRBV27 and TRBJ1-2; maybe TRBD1 (5 bases). CDR1 and CDR2 from the germline V gene are MNHEY and SMNVEV (reference sequence). CDR3 length equals 13 residues. V lost 6 bases and J 3 bases, leaving 11 bases between the germline ends. CDR3 sequence: CASSTDSHYGYTF. The CDR3 DNA reads as TGTGCCAGCAGCACTGACAGCCACTATGGCTACACCTTC.

V and J are TRBV5-1 and TRBJ2-1; 12 bases match TRBD2. Per the germline V gene, CDR1 is SGHRS and CDR2 is YFSETQ. The CDR3 length is 16 residues. Trimming at V came to 4 bases and at J to 6 bases, leaving 8 bases not matched to a gene. For the CDR3, the DNA is TGCGCCAGCAGCCCCTTAGGACTAGCGGGGACCAATGAGCAGTTCTTC. It is translated as CASSPLGLAGTNEQFF.

The chain joins TRBV19 to TRBJ1-2; 9 nucleotides agree with TRBD1. CDR1 and CDR2 (germline): LNHDA, SQIVND (reference sequence). The trim removed 5 bases at V and 2 bases at J, leaving 3 bases unmatched. This CDR3 comprises 14 residues. The CDR3 nucleotides are TGTGCCAGTAGTCCCGGACAGGGGAACTATGGCTACACCTTC. Protein sequence: CASSPGQGNYGYTF. The full variable domain, with the rest looked up from reference TRBV19 and TRBJ1-2, is DGGITQSPKYLFRKEGQNVTLSCEQNLNHDAMYWYRQDPGQGLRLIYYSQIVNDFQKGDIAEGYSVSREKKESFPLTVTSAQKNPTAFYLCASSPGQGNYGYTFGSGTRLTVV.

This sequence joins TRBV7-8 and TRBJ2-7; 7 positions agree with TRBD1. The CDR3 sequence is 12 residues long. Losses at the gene ends were 4 bases for V and 5 bases for J; bases not matched to a gene: 2. CDR1 is SGHVS and CDR2 is FQNEAQ in the germline V gene. CDR3: CASSYRGDEQYF. The DNA for the CDR3 is TGTGCCAGCAGCTACAGGGGCGACGAGCAGTACTTC.

The rearrangement joins TRBV5-4 to TRBJ2-7; TRBD2 agrees at 8 bases. The CDR3 contains 15 residues. The trim removed 0 bases at V and 2 bases at J, leaving 4 bases unmatched. CDR1 SGHNT and CDR2 YYREEE come from the germline V gene (reference sequence). The CDR3 DNA is TGTGCCAGCAGCTTGGTTGGCGGGGGGACCTACGAGCAGTACTTC. Translated: CASSLVGGGTYEQYF.

The rearrangement joins TRBV6-7 to TRBJ2-1; maybe TRBD2 (5 bases). TRBV6-7 is classed as an ORF, of uncertain function. Trimming removed 4 bases at V and 6 bases at J, with 28 bases between. This CDR3 has 19 amino acids. This CDR3 is CASSSTGKQWFRRFNEQFF. In DNA form, the CDR3 reads TGTGCCAGCAGTTCAACCGGGAAACAGTGGTTCCGCAGGTTCAATGAGCAGTTCTTC.

The chain uses TRBV15 and TRBJ1-2, with a possible D match to TRBD1 (5 bases). The V and J ends lost 1 base and 4 bases respectively, with 25 bases between them. Germline V gives CDR1 LNHNV, CDR2 YYDKDF (reference sequence). This CDR3 contains 19 residues. The CDR3 nucleotides read TGTGCCACCAGCAGAGCCCCGGGTCAGGTGGGGGGTACTACCTATGGCTACACCTTC. Encoded protein: CATSRAPGQVGGTTYGYTF.

The chain has TRBV19 and TRBJ1-4, with D possibly matching TRBD1 (6 bases). Looked up from germline, CDR1 is LNHDA and CDR2 is SQIVND (reference sequence). The CDR3 loop spans 15 amino acids. The V end lost 3 bases, the J end lost 8 bases, and 16 bases lay between the germline ends. The CDR3 protein is CASSIISRGGEKLFF. The CDR3 coding sequence is TGTGCCAGTAGTATTATCAGCAGGGGTGGCGAAAAACTGTTTTTT.

The chain uses TRBV18 and TRBJ2-1, with 16 bases matching TRBD2. The V and J ends lost 6 bases and 8 bases, in that order; junction bases with no gene match: 7. In germline, CDR1 is KGHSH, CDR2 LQKENI. The CDR3 is 16 amino acids. The CDR3 sequence: CASSPGLAGGIYEQFF. CDR3 nucleotides: TGTGCCAGCTCTCCGGGACTAGCGGGAGGGATATATGAGCAGTTCTTC.

The gene calls are TRBV7-3 and TRBJ2-7, with 11 nucleotides matching TRBD1. V lost 3 bases and J lost 5; bases outside the gene matches: 0. The CDR3 totals 13 residues. Germline loops: CDR1 SGHTA, CDR2 FQGTGA. The CDR3 DNA sequence: TGTGCCAGCAGCTTGGGACAGGGGGACGAGCAGTACTTC. Translated, it gives CASSLGQGDEQYF.